This T cell receptor beta chain was obtained from a study of OX40 agonist ivuxolimab in advanced cancers. Study at large: Having had anti-PD-1, anti-PD-L1 or anti-CTLA-4 therapy before was allowed, and over 35% had some.

Study conclusions and caveats: Averaging showed that CD8+ T cells had more expanded clones than CD4+ did. The investigators did not determine what antigen specificity the expanded peripheral T cells had.

In regard to this clone: Its antigen is unknown.

The method was immunoSEQ multiplex PCR; TCRdb's version includes in-frame clones alone and lacks a portion of them. The sample records under 15,000 clones, more than 75% being singletons. Germline CDR1 reads SGHNT; CDR2 reads YENEEA. The CDR3 length is 16 residues. Trimming shortened V by 5 bases and J by 2 bases, and 15 bases separated the two germline ends. The V gene is TRBV11-3, the J gene TRBJ2-2; D call uncertain. This clonotype was sampled from an adult with an advanced solid tumor such as melanoma, head and neck, liver or kidney cancer. The specimen comprised CD4+ or CD8+ T cells sorted from blood, sampled in a trial of the OX40 agonist ivuxolimab. As DNA, the CDR3 is TGTGCCAGCAGCCCCCGTAGGCAGACCAACACCGGGGAGCTGTTTTTT. This encodes CASSPRRQTNTGELFF.